Presented here are 32 T cell receptor beta chains from one specimen sequenced in a study of shared clonotypes between healthy human individuals. Libraries were prepared by immunoSEQ multiplex PCR; TCRdb keeps only in-frame clonotypes and omits some of them. The sample gives over a million clones, about 84% of which show up once; 0.61% is in the top ten. Sequencing input: memory CD4+ T cells from PBMCs. This sample's subset: CD45RA-negative fraction. All receptors derive from a young man in good health. Some clones in this sample may be carry-over from other donors' samples.

The chain carries TRBV15 and TRBJ2-4, with 7 bases fitting TRBD1. CDR1 and CDR2 from the germline V gene are LNHNV and YYDKDF (reference sequence). V gave up 1 base and J gave up 8 bases; unmatched junction bases: 5. This CDR3 has 14 amino acids. The CDR3 loop is CATSRATGLDIQYF. The CDR3 nucleotides read TGTGCCACCAGCAGAGCGACAGGGCTGGACATTCAGTACTTC.

The rearrangement uses TRBV12-2 and TRBJ2-2; the table gives TRBD2 as D, unverified against the DNA. TRBV12-2 is designated a pseudogene. This CDR3 is 15 amino acids long. The CDR3 nucleotides read TGTGCAAGTCGCCTTAGCGGGGGTCGAACCGGGGAGCTGTTTTTT. It specifies CASRLSGGRTGELFF.

Worth noting for this clone: The same CDR3 can be traced to other DNA sequences in this sample. The CDR3 DNA sequence: TGCGCCAGCAGCCAGGCTAGCGGGAGAGGTAACACCGGGGAGCTGTTTTTT. It codes for CASSQASGRGNTGELFF. The chain is built from TRBV4-1 and TRBJ2-2; 10 bases fit TRBD2. Unmatched junction bases numbered 6, after V lost 3 bases and J lost 2 bases. The germline CDR1 and CDR2 sequences are MGHRA and YSYEKL. CDR3 size: 17 residues.

With respect to this clone: Compared with germline, one end of the junction differs, possibly owing to a read error. The V and J genes are TRBV7-9 and TRBJ2-1; D is possibly TRBD1 or TRBD2 (5 bases each). This CDR3 spans 17 amino acids. Per the germline V gene, CDR1 is SEHNR and CDR2 is FQNEAQ (reference sequence). In DNA form, the CDR3 reads TGTGCCAGCAGCTTAGATTGGGACGCCGGATCCTCCAATGAGCAGTTCTTC. Translation gives CASSLDWDAGSSNEQFF.

This clone was observed a single time. The chain recombines TRBV30 with TRBJ1-2; a weak D match, TRBD1 (5 bases). V was clipped by 3 bases and J by 2 bases, with 13 bases between them. The CDR3 is made up of 14 amino acids. Per the germline V gene, CDR1 is GTSNPN and CDR2 is SVGIG (reference sequence). DNA for the CDR3: TGTGCCTGGAGAAAACGGGGGGGGAACTATGGCTACACCTTC. Encoded protein: CAWRKRGGNYGYTF. Together with reference TRBV30 and TRBJ1-2, the CDR3 gives the full variable domain: SQTIHQWPATLVQPVGSPLSLECTVEGTSNPNLYWYRQAAGRGLQLLFYSVGIGQISSEVPQNLSASRPQDRQFILSSKKLLLSDSGFYLCAWRKRGGNYGYTFGSGTRLTVV.

The gene calls are TRBV7-2 and TRBJ2-5, with a possible D match to TRBD2 (5 bases). This CDR3 contains 13 residues. V lost 5 bases, J lost 2 bases, and 9 bases lay in between. Germline CDR1 SGHTA, CDR2 FQGNSA. The CDR3 region has the DNA TGTGCCAGCAGCCGGACGGGACAAGAGACCCAGTACTTC. This codes for CASSRTGQETQYF.

The chain uses TRBV7-6 and TRBJ2-3, with 10 bases fitting TRBD2. The V segment lost 5 bases and the J segment 1 base; nucleotides outside the gene matches: 15. The germline CDR1 and CDR2 sequences are SGHVS and FNYEAQ. The CDR3 totals 19 residues. The CDR3 region is CASSLTVGSGRYRTDTQYF. CDR3 nucleotide sequence: TGTGCCAGCAGCCTCACCGTGGGTAGCGGGAGGTACCGCACAGATACGCAGTATTTT.

The V call is TRBV7-9, the J call TRBJ2-1; possible D gene TRBD1, 6 bases. The V and J ends lost 1 base and 5 bases respectively, with 18 bases between them. Germline-derived CDR1 and CDR2 are SEHNR and FQNEAQ (reference sequence). This CDR3 has 17 amino acids. In DNA, the CDR3 is TGTGCCAGCAGCTTAGGGTCTACAGGGCTGGTGGACAATGAGCAGTTCTTC. Translating gives CASSLGSTGLVDNEQFF.

The chain has TRBV28 and TRBJ1-5; tentative D call: TRBD1 (6 bases). The CDR3 is 15 residues long. Looked up from germline, CDR1 is MDHEN and CDR2 is SYDVKM. The V end was cut by 6 bases, the J end by 4 bases, with 16 bases between. CDR3 in DNA: TGTGCCAGCAGACGGGACACCCTTACGAATCAGCCCCAGCATTTT. Its protein product is CASRRDTLTNQPQHF.

The chain joins TRBV5-1 to TRBJ2-1; D is unclear. CDR3 length: 16 residues. Trimming removed 4 bases from V and 1 base from J, with 15 bases in between. From germline, CDR1 is SGHRS and CDR2 YFSETQ. The chain's CDR3 is CASSVLFGGSYNEQFF. DNA for the CDR3: TGCGCCAGCAGCGTCCTCTTTGGTGGGTCCTACAATGAGCAGTTCTTC.

This sequence joins TRBV7-9 and TRBJ2-5; 9 bases line up with TRBD2. V shed 1 base and J 4 bases; nucleotides not matched to a gene: 7. The CDR3 has 16 residues. The V gene's germline CDR1 is SEHNR and CDR2 FQNEAQ (reference sequence). CDR3 coding DNA: TGTGCCAGCAGCTTAGGAGTAGCGGGAGCTGGAGAGACCCAGTACTTC. Translation: CASSLGVAGAGETQYF.

The sample holds many counts of this clone. Other DNA sequences of this sample code for an identical CDR3. The V gene is TRBV5-4, the J gene TRBJ1-6; tentative D call: TRBD1 (6 bases). This CDR3 spans 13 amino acids. Looked up from germline, CDR1 is SGHNT and CDR2 is YYREEE (reference sequence). Deletions cut 4 bases from V and 10 bases from J, with 12 bases between. CDR3 protein: CASSGGQGSPLHF. CDR3 DNA sequence: TGTGCCAGCAGCGGGGGGCAGGGATCACCCCTCCACTTT.

On this clone: This likely stems from a read error, as it lies one base from a far larger clone. The rearrangement uses TRBV6-5 and TRBJ2-5; D unresolved. This CDR3 spans 11 amino acids. The germline gives CDR1 MNHEY, CDR2 SVGAGI. The V gene lost 6 bases and the J gene lost 3 bases, with 5 bases spanning the gap. The CDR3 sequence: CASSEEETQYF. CDR3 nucleotides: TGTGCCAGCAGCGAAGAAGAGACCCAGTACTTC.

J is TRBJ2-6 and V is TRBV19; D might be TRBD2 (6 bases). Trimming took 6 bases from V and 4 from J, leaving 13 bases between them. CDR1 is LNHDA and CDR2 is SQIVND in the germline V gene (reference sequence). This CDR3 has 15 residues. The CDR3 region is CASRSRGAGANVLTF. CDR3 DNA sequence: TGTGCCAGTAGGTCTCGCGGGGCCGGGGCCAACGTCCTGACTTTC. Full variable domain (rest looked up from reference TRBV19 and TRBJ2-6): DGGITQSPKYLFRKEGQNVTLSCEQNLNHDAMYWYRQDPGQGLRLIYYSQIVNDFQKGDIAEGYSVSREKKESFPLTVTSAQKNPTAFYLCASRSRGAGANVLTFGAGSRLTVL.

The V and J genes are TRBV9 and TRBJ1-2, with D tentatively TRBD1 (6 bases). The germline V gene has CDR1 SGDLS and CDR2 YYNGEE. The CDR3 extends over 13 amino acids. Trimming removed 4 bases at V and 8 bases at J, with 15 bases between. The CDR3 reads CASSPDIGGGYTF. Here the CDR3 DNA reads TGTGCCAGCAGCCCCGATATTGGGGGCGGCTACACCTTC.

The chain has TRBV2 and TRBJ2-7, with D hard to call. Trimming removed 0 bases from V and 3 bases from J, with 6 bases in between. The germline V gene has CDR1 SNHLY and CDR2 FYNNEI. The CDR3 runs to 13 residues. CDR3 sequence: CASSEAIGYEQYF. The DNA of the CDR3 is TGTGCCAGCAGTGAAGCGATTGGCTACGAGCAGTACTTC. The full variable domain, with the rest looked up from reference TRBV2 and TRBJ2-7, is EPEVTQTPSHQVTQMGQEVILRCVPISNHLYFYWYRQILGQKVEFLVSFYNNEISEKSEIFDDQFSVERPDGSNFTLKIRSTKLEDSAMYFCASSEAIGYEQYFGPGTRLTVT.

This chain connects TRBV5-1 to TRBJ2-5; 8 positions match TRBD2. The trim removed 3 bases at V and 5 bases at J, leaving 12 bases unmatched. CDR3 length equals 16 residues. CDR1 is SGHRS and CDR2 is YFSETQ in the germline V gene. The CDR3 DNA follows: TGCGCCAGCAGCTCCCTGGGGGCGGGAGGCGGTGAGACCCAGTACTTC. It translates to CASSSLGAGGGETQYF.

This chain links TRBV7-2 with TRBJ1-5, with 7 bases aligning to TRBD1. The CDR3 spans 14 residues. CDR1 SGHTA and CDR2 FQGNSA come from the germline V gene. J gave up 5 bases and V 5 bases, and 6 bases lay outside the gene matches. Here the CDR3 reads CASSQDRTDQPQHF. CDR3 nucleotide sequence: TGTGCCAGCAGCCAGGACAGGACCGATCAGCCCCAGCATTTT. Full variable domain (outside the CDR3, taken from reference TRBV7-2 and TRBJ1-5): GAGVSQSPSNKVTEKGKDVELRCDPISGHTALYWYRQSLGQGLEFLIYFQGNSAPDKSGLPSDRFSAERTGGSVSTLTIQRTQQEDSAVYLCASSQDRTDQPQHFGDGTRLSIL.

This rearrangement joins TRBV6-1 to TRBJ1-5, with D perhaps matching TRBD1 (5 bases). The CDR3 runs to 14 residues. Per germline, CDR1 MNHNS and CDR2 SASEGT. Trimming took 6 bases from V and 6 from J, leaving 15 bases between them. In DNA, the CDR3 is TGTGCCAGCAGCCCCAGACAGTCCGGTCAGCCCCAGCATTTT. Its translation: CASSPRQSGQPQHF.

The J gene is TRBJ2-7, the V gene TRBV28; D tentatively reads TRBD1 or TRBD2 (5 bases each). Trimming took 6 bases from V and 6 from J, leaving 18 bases between them. The CDR3 is made up of 14 amino acids. Per germline, CDR1 MDHEN and CDR2 SYDVKM. CDR3 residues: CASRPLGDWGEQYF. CDR3 nucleotides: TGTGCCAGCAGGCCACTGGGGGATTGGGGCGAGCAGTACTTC.

This chain joins TRBV27 and TRBJ2-5; D unclear. The J call may be mistaken, given a closer DNA end match to TRBJ2-7. Germline assignment: CDR1 MNHEY and CDR2 SMNVEV (reference sequence). This CDR3 region has 13 residues. The CDR3 DNA reads TGTGCCAGCAGACTCTCGGGCGGCTACGAGCAGTACTTC. Translated: CASRLSGGYEQYF.

The CDR3: CASSLEYEQYF. For the CDR3, the DNA is TGTGCCAGCAGCTTAGAGTACGAGCAGTACTTC. V gene TRBV7-2 combines with J gene TRBJ2-7, with D hard to call. Per germline, CDR1 SGHTA and CDR2 FQGNSA. CDR3 size: 11 residues. V was trimmed by 1 base and J by 4 bases, leaving 2 bases between them.

The rearrangement links TRBV27 to TRBJ2-1, with a tentative D call TRBD2 (6 bases). The CDR3 contains 17 residues. Looked up from germline, CDR1 is MNHEY and CDR2 is SMNVEV (reference sequence). Trimming shortened V by 3 bases and J by 7 bases, and 22 bases separated the two germline ends. The DNA of the CDR3 is TGTGCCAGCAGTTTCCGATTTTCTTTCGGGAGCAGGAATGAGCAGTTCTTC. Residues: CASSFRFSFGSRNEQFF.

Notes on this clone: Distinct nucleotide sequences in the sample also encode this CDR3. The V call is TRBV2, the J call TRBJ1-3; D gene uncertain. V was shortened by 1 base and J by 1 base, with 5 bases between the two germline ends. The CDR3 length is 14 residues. Germline CDR1 and CDR2: SNHLY and FYNNEI. The DNA for the CDR3 is TGTGCCAGCAGTGAAGGAGGGTCTGGAAACACCATATATTTT. Its protein product is CASSEGGSGNTIYF. The full variable domain, with the rest looked up from reference TRBV2 and TRBJ1-3, is EPEVTQTPSHQVTQMGQEVILRCVPISNHLYFYWYRQILGQKVEFLVSFYNNEISEKSEIFDDQFSVERPDGSNFTLKIRSTKLEDSAMYFCASSEGGSGNTIYFGEGSWLTVV.

J is TRBJ2-5 and V is TRBV7-9; the D is unclear. V was pared by 3 bases and J by 3 bases, with 11 bases between. The CDR3 runs 14 residues. Germline V gene sequence: CDR1 SEHNR, CDR2 FQNEAQ (reference sequence). CDR3 nucleotide sequence: TGTGCCAGCAGCTTTGACCGGCTTGAAGAGACCCAGTACTTC. Amino acids: CASSFDRLEETQYF.

This clone was observed a few times. The V and J genes are TRBV10-2 and TRBJ1-4; possibly TRBD1 for D (6 bases). CDR1 and CDR2 from the germline V gene are WSHSY and SAAADI. The V gene lost 6 bases and the J gene lost 2 bases, with 10 bases spanning the gap. This CDR3 is built from 14 residues. CDR3 bases: TGCGCCAGCAGGATAGGGGGGACTAATGAAAAACTGTTTTTT. Translation gives CASRIGGTNEKLFF.

The CDR3, as DNA: TGTGCCTGGAGCCCTATCACAGGGCCCACTGAAGCTTTCTTT. This encodes CAWSPITGPTEAFF. The chain joins TRBV30 to TRBJ1-1, with a tentative D call TRBD1 (6 bases). The CDR3 runs to 14 residues. Trimming removed 3 bases from V and 4 bases from J, with 15 bases in between. Germline loops: CDR1 GTSNPN, CDR2 SVGIG (reference sequence).

This clone showed up just once. The V and J genes are TRBV11-2 and TRBJ1-1; 10 bases line up with TRBD1. The CDR3 runs to 14 residues. Looked up from germline, CDR1 is SGHAT and CDR2 is FQNNGV. The J segment lost 6 bases and the V segment lost 1 base, leaving 2 bases of the junction unmatched. CDR3 amino acids: CASSLGDRGAEAFF. The CDR3 coding sequence is TGTGCCAGCAGCTTAGGGGACAGGGGAGCTGAAGCTTTCTTT. The full variable domain, in which reference TRBV11-2 and TRBJ1-1 provide the parts outside the CDR3, is EAGVAQSPRYKIIEKRQSVAFWCNPISGHATLYWYQQILGQGPKLLIQFQNNGVVDDSQLPKDRFSAERLKGVDSTLKIQPAKLEDSAVYLCASSLGDRGAEAFFGQGTRLTVV.

J is TRBJ1-5 and V is TRBV19; D uncertain. Germline CDR1 LNHDA, CDR2 SQIVND (reference sequence). The CDR3 is made up of 15 amino acids. The V end lost 6 bases, the J end lost 7 bases, and 19 bases lay between the germline ends. The CDR3 here is CASRELIGETQPQHF. CDR3 in DNA: TGTGCCAGTAGAGAACTGATTGGGGAAACCCAGCCCCAGCATTTT.

The chain has TRBV5-1 and TRBJ2-2; 8 nucleotides agree with TRBD2. Germline V gene sequence: CDR1 SGHRS, CDR2 YFSETQ. V dropped 3 bases and J dropped 4; count of bases not matched to a gene: 8. CDR3 length: 16 amino acids. The CDR3 coding sequence is TGCGCCAGCAGCTCAGTAAGCGGGAGTGGCACCGGGGAGCTGTTTTTT. Amino acid sequence: CASSSVSGSGTGELFF.

This clone was counted many times. The V and J genes are TRBV19 and TRBJ2-4, with 8 bases that match TRBD1. The CDR3 is 13 amino acids. CDR1 and CDR2 (germline): LNHDA, SQIVND (reference sequence). The V gene end was trimmed by 6 bases and the J gene end by 7 bases; junction bases not matched to a gene: 5. Here the CDR3 DNA reads TGTGCCAGTAGGAGGACAGGGACGAACATTCAGTACTTC. Protein: CASRRTGTNIQYF.

The genes are TRBV28 and TRBJ2-5; D might be TRBD1 or TRBD2, each matching 7 bases. Trimming pared 3 bases from V and 4 bases from J, leaving 15 bases between. The CDR3 consists of 15 residues. Germline values: CDR1 MDHEN, CDR2 SYDVKM. The CDR3 sequence: CASSLGGGMGETQYF. DNA of the CDR3: TGTGCCAGCAGTTTGGGAGGGGGCATGGGAGAGACCCAGTACTTC. The full variable domain, completed using reference TRBV28 and TRBJ2-5, is DVKVTQSSRYLVKRTGEKVFLECVQDMDHENMFWYRQDPGLGLRLIYFSYDVKMKEKGDIPEGYSVSREKKERFSLILESASTNQTSMYLCASSLGGGMGETQYFGPGTRLLVL.